The 2 T cell receptor beta chains reported below all come from one sample, sequenced in a study of cytomegalovirus exposure and HLA in healthy donors. Primers included in the PCR were 60 Vbeta and 13 Jbeta primers. Assay used: immunoSEQ multiplex PCR; TCRdb lists only in-frame clones, some missing. In the table there are approximately 170,000 clones, 85% of which are singletons. Sequenced input: PBMCs. These receptors were collected from a boy aged 2 to 10 in good health and CMV-seronegative.

The chain couples TRBV2 to TRBJ2-5; 16 bases agree with TRBD2. After removal of 6 bases from V and 7 bases from J, the junction contained 2 bases not matched to a gene. The germline V gene encodes CDR1 SNHLY and CDR2 FYNNEI. The CDR3 runs 14 residues. This CDR3 is CASRGTSGGGTQYF. The CDR3 region has the DNA TGTGCCAGCAGGGGGACTAGCGGGGGGGGGACCCAGTACTTC. The full variable domain, rest sourced from reference TRBV2 and TRBJ2-5, is EPEVTQTPSHQVTQMGQEVILRCVPISNHLYFYWYRQILGQKVEFLVSFYNNEISEKSEIFDDQFSVERPDGSNFTLKIRSTKLEDSAMYFCASRGTSGGGTQYFGPGTRLLVL.

This clone was seen only once. The chain joins TRBV11-2 to TRBJ2-7; weak D call: TRBD2 (6 bases). The CDR3 runs 13 residues. V was clipped by 6 bases and J by 2 bases, with 11 bases between them. Germline CDR1 is SGHAT and CDR2 is FQNNGV. The CDR3 region is CASRRDGTYEQYV. CDR3 bases: TGTGCCAGCAGGCGGGACGGAACCTACGAGCAGTACGTC.